Many counts were recorded for the clone carrying this T cell receptor beta chain. Its antigen is still unknown. TCR beta CDR3 regions were amplified from RNA. An initial round of RT-PCR targeting the TCR CDR3 relied on the HTBI primer set. Using its own MiXCR run on the multiplex PCR reads, TCRdb lists one record per CDR3 protein. The data contain 700,000 or so distinct CDR3 sequences, roughly 15% of them singletons. Patients aged 18 to 65 had newly diagnosed hyperthyroidism of under 2 months' duration. The V end was cut by 1 base, the J end by 9 bases, with 16 bases between. The CDR3 runs 16 residues. The germline CDR1 and CDR2 sequences are SNHLY and FYNNEI. These data originate in a study of T cells in Graves' hyperthyroidism and ophthalmopathy. Study in general: Peripheral blood collection took place at initial diagnosis, before any treatment. General study results and limits: Separating ophthalmopathy from stable hyperthyroidism was achieved by a 13 V-J model.

This clonotype was obtained from a man aged 18-30 years with Graves' hyperthyroidism. This chain joins TRBV2 and TRBJ1-6, with D hard to call. The sequenced material came from blood. In nucleotides, the CDR3 is TGTGCCAGCAGTGAAGATGGGCCTCCGATAGGTTCACCCCTCCACTTT. Translated: CASSEDGPPIGSPLHF. Variable domain in full (rest from reference TRBV2 and TRBJ1-6): EPEVTQTPSHQVTQMGQEVILRCVPISNHLYFYWYRQILGQKVEFLVSFYNNEISEKSEIFDDQFSVERPDGSNFTLKIRSTKLEDSAMYFCASSEDGPPIGSPLHFGNGTRLTVT.